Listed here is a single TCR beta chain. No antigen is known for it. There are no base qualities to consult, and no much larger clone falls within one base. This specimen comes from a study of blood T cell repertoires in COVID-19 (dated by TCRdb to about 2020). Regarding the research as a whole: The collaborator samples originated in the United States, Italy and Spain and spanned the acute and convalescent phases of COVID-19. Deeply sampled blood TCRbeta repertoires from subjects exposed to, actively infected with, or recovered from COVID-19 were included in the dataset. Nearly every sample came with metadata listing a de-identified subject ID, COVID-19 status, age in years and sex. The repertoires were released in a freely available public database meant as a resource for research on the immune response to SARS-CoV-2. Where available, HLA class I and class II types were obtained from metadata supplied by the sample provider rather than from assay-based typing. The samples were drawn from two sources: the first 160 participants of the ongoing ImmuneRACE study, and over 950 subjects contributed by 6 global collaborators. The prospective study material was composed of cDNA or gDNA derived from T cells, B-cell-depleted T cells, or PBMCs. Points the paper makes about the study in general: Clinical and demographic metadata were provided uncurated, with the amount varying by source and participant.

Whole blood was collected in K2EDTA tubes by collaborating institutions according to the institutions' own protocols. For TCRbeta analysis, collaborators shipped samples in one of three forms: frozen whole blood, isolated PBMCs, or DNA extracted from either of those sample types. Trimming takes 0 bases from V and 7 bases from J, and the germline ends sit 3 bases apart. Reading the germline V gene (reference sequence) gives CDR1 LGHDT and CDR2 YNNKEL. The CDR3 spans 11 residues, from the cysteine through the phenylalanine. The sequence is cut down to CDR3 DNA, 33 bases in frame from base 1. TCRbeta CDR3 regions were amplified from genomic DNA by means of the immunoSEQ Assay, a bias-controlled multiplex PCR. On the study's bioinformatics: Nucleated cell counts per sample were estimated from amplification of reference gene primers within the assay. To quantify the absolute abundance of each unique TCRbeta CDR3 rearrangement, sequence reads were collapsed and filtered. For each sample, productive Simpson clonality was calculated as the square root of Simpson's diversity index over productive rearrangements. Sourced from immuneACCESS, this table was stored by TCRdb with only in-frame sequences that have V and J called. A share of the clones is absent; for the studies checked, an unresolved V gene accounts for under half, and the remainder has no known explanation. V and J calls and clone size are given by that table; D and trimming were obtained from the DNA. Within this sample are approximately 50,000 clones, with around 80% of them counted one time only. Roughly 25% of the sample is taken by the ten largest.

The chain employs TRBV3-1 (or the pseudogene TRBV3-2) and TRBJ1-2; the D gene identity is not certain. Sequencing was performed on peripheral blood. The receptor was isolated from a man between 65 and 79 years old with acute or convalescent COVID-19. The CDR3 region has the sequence CASSQDLGYTF. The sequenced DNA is TGTGCCAGCAGCCAAGATCTTGGCTACACCTTC.